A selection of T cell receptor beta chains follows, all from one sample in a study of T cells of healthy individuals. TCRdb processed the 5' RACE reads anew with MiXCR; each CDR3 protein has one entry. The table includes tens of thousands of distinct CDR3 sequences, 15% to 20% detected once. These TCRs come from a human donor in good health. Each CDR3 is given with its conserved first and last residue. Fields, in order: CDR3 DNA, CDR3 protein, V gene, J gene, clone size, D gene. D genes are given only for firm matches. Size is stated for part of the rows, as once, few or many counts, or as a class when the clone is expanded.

TGCGCCAGCAGCCAAGGGGCTAGCGGGAGGTACAATGAGCAGTTCTTC	CASSQGASGRYNEQFF	TRBV4-1	TRBJ2-1	once	TRBD2
TGCGCCAGCAGCCAGACTAGCGGGGGAGAATACGAGCAGTACTTC	CASSQTSGGEYEQYF	TRBV4-1	TRBJ2-7	-	TRBD2
TGTGCCAGCAGTGCCCCGGGACAGCTACTTTACGAGCAGTACTTC	CASSAPGQLLYEQYF	TRBV28	TRBJ2-7	few	TRBD1
TGCGCCAGCAGCTTTAATGCGAGGAGTGAAAAACTGTTTTTT	CASSFNARSEKLFF	TRBV5-1	TRBJ1-4	many	-
TGCGCCAGCAGCTTGGCCGCCAGTAGAGATACGCAGTATTTT	CASSLAASRDTQYF	TRBV5-1	TRBJ2-3	-	-
TGTGCCAGCAGCCTAGACAGGGGGGACACTGAAGCTTTCTTT	CASSLDRGDTEAFF	TRBV2	TRBJ1-1	few	TRBD1
TGTGCCAGCAGCCCCAGAGACAGGGATGGCTACACCTTC	CASSPRDRDGYTF	TRBV7-2	TRBJ1-2	-	TRBD1
TGTGCCAGCAGTTCGGTAATGGAACAGTACTTC	CASSSVMEQYF	TRBV6-5	TRBJ2-7	-	-
TGTGCCAGCAGTTACTCAGGGTATTGGCAGCCCCAGCATTTT	CASSYSGYWQPQHF	TRBV6-2/TRBV6-3	TRBJ1-5	-	-
TGTGCCAGCAGCTTATTTAGGGGCGGGTATATGGAAGAGACCCAGTACTTC	CASSLFRGGYMEETQYF	TRBV7-9	TRBJ2-5	-	-
TGTGCCAGCACCCAGGTGTCCCACAATGAGCAGTTCTTC	CASTQVSHNEQFF	TRBV7-9	TRBJ2-1	many	-
TGTGCCAGCAGACAAAACAGGGGGCGAGACACAGATACGCAGTATTTT	CASRQNRGRDTDTQYF	TRBV12-3/TRBV12-4	TRBJ2-3	-	TRBD1
TGTGCCAGCAGCTTAACCCCAATTTATGGGGGCACTGAAGCTTTCTTT	CASSLTPIYGGTEAFF	TRBV7-2	TRBJ1-1	many	-
TGCGCCAGCAGCCAGCTACCCCAGGGGAGCTCTGGAAACACCATATATTTT	CASSQLPQGSSGNTIYF	TRBV4-1	TRBJ1-3	-	-
TGCGCCAGCAGCCAACCTGCCGGTCGCTTGCCCGGGGAGCTGTTTTTT	CASSQPAGRLPGELFF	TRBV4-1	TRBJ2-2	many	-
TGCGCCAGCAGCTCAGCGGGAGGGCCAGGCAATGAGCAGTTCTTC	CASSSAGGPGNEQFF	TRBV4-3	TRBJ2-1	many	TRBD2
TGTGCCAGCAGTGAAAACCCAACTGAAGCTTTCTTT	CASSENPTEAFF	TRBV2	TRBJ1-1	-	-
TGCAGTGCCATTAGCGGGAGCCGAGATACGCAGTATTTT	CSAISGSRDTQYF	TRBV20-1	TRBJ2-3	few	TRBD2
TGTGCCAGCAGATGGGGGGGACTAGCGGGAGTCCCCGGGGAGCTGTTTTTT	CASRWGGLAGVPGELFF	TRBV2	TRBJ2-2	-	TRBD2
TGTGCCAGCAGCTTGGCCCGGGACCTTGGAGGGGGCTACACCTTC	CASSLARDLGGGYTF	TRBV5-6	TRBJ1-2	many	-
TGTGCCAGCAGCCAAAGGGGACCAAACTACGAGCAGTACTTC	CASSQRGPNYEQYF	TRBV3-1	TRBJ2-7	-	-
TGTGCCTGGAGTGTAGTACGGAACACCGGGGAGCTGTTTTTT	CAWSVVRNTGELFF	TRBV30	TRBJ2-2	many	-
TGTGCCAGCAGCTTAGTCGGGCAAGAGACCCAGTACTTC	CASSLVGQETQYF	TRBV11-3	TRBJ2-5	-	-
TGTGCCAGCAGTGACTCGAGCGGGGGTCGGTTCTTC	CASSDSSGGRFF	TRBV6-4	TRBJ2-1	many	TRBD2
TGTGCCAGCAGTTTGGACGTCGGCAGGGTGAACACTGAAGCTTTCTTT	CASSLDVGRVNTEAFF	TRBV6-5	TRBJ1-1	few	-
TGCAGCGTTGGGACAGACTTTTCCTACGAGCAGTACTTC	CSVGTDFSYEQYF	TRBV29-1	TRBJ2-7	-	-
TGTGCCAGCAGTGAAGCAGGGGATATTTGGATGATGAACACTGAAGCTTTCTTT	CASSEAGDIWMMNTEAFF	TRBV6-1	TRBJ1-1	many	-
TGTGCCAGCAGCTACGCTAGCGGGTACAACAATGAGCAGTTCTTC	CASSYASGYNNEQFF	TRBV7-2	TRBJ2-1	-	TRBD2
TGCGCCAGCAGCTTGGCAGCAGGGGGGGGGCCCCAGCATTTT	CASSLAAGGGPQHF	TRBV5-1	TRBJ1-5	-	TRBD1
TGTGCCTCTACAGCGGGACTAGCGGGAAACACCGGGGAGCTGTTTTTT	CASTAGLAGNTGELFF	TRBV10-3	TRBJ2-2	many	TRBD2
TGCAGCGTTGACCCCTTAGGCGGCTACGAGCAGTACTTC	CSVDPLGGYEQYF	TRBV29-1	TRBJ2-7	many	-
TGCGCCAGCAGCCAAGATGATTGGGGCAATGAGCAGTTCTTC	CASSQDDWGNEQFF	TRBV4-1	TRBJ2-1	many	-
TGCGCCAGCAGCCGACTGACAGGGACTTACACTGAAGCTTTCTTT	CASSRLTGTYTEAFF	TRBV4-1	TRBJ1-1	few	TRBD1
TGTGCCAGCAGGGCCGACAGCCATACGCAGTATTTT	CASRADSHTQYF	TRBV6-5	TRBJ2-3	-	-
TGCGCCAGCAGCCACGAGGGAGGGGGGCGAGGTTCAGATACGCAGTATTTT	CASSHEGGGRGSDTQYF	TRBV4-3	TRBJ2-3	-	-
TGTGCCAGCAGGGACAGGGCCCAAGAGACCCAGTACTTC	CASRDRAQETQYF	TRBV10-3	TRBJ2-5	many	TRBD1
TGTGCCAGCAGCTACAGGGAGGGTTACGAGCAGTACTTC	CASSYREGYEQYF	TRBV6-4	TRBJ2-7	few	-
TGCGCCAGCAGTGAAGGGGCCGGGGAGCTGTTTTTT	CASSEGAGELFF	TRBV10-1	TRBJ2-2	many	-
TGTGCCACCACCAGGGGCCAGAAGAACACTGAAGCTTTCTTT	CATTRGQKNTEAFF	TRBV15	TRBJ1-1	few	-
TGTGCCAGCAGCCAAGCGGGCAGCGGGAGGGCCTCCGAGCAGTACTTC	CASSQAGSGRASEQYF	TRBV3-1	TRBJ2-7	-	TRBD2
TGTGCCAGCAGCCAGGACCGGACAGGCAGGGGAAACACCATATATTTT	CASSQDRTGRGNTIYF	TRBV4-2	TRBJ1-3	few	TRBD1
TGTGCCAGCAGTTTTAGGCTAGGGACGAATGAGCAGTTCTTC	CASSFRLGTNEQFF	TRBV27	TRBJ2-1	-	-
TGCAGCGTGGGACAGGGAGGATACACCGGGGAGCTGTTTTTT	CSVGQGGYTGELFF	TRBV29-1	TRBJ2-2	many	TRBD1
TGTGCCAGCAGTAACCTACAGGGCGGGAGCAATCAGCCCCAGCATTTT	CASSNLQGGSNQPQHF	TRBV28	TRBJ1-5	many	-
TGTGCCAGCACACAAAAGGCAGACTACGAGCAGTACTTC	CASTQKADYEQYF	TRBV13	TRBJ2-7	many	-
TGCGCCAGCAGCTTGGGCGACCGGGGCAGTGAGCAGTTCTTC	CASSLGDRGSEQFF	TRBV5-1	TRBJ2-1	-	-
TGCAGTGGCGCAAAAGCGGGAGGGCCGGGGGAGCAGTACTTC	CSGAKAGGPGEQYF	TRBV20-1	TRBJ2-7	-	TRBD2
TGTGCCAGCTCACCACCTCCCGCCCGGGGCACTGAAGCTTTCTTT	CASSPPPARGTEAFF	TRBV18	TRBJ1-1	many	-
TGTGCCAGCAGTACAAGGACTGGGGTCTCCTACGAGCAGTACTTC	CASSTRTGVSYEQYF	TRBV6-5	TRBJ2-7	-	-
TGCAGCGTTGAAGATGCTGTTACCCACGAGCAGTACTTC	CSVEDAVTHEQYF	TRBV29-1	TRBJ2-7	few	-